A selection of T cell receptor beta chains follows, all from one sample in a study of T cell responses to AZD1222 COVID-19 vaccine. Profiling relied on immunoSEQ multiplex PCR, and the TCRdb table lists in-frame clones only, not all of them. The sample lists some 170,000 clones; 90% to 95% were seen once. The sample consisted of peripheral blood, taken on day 0 of AZD1222 vaccination. These receptors all stem from an adult in good health. Each CDR3 is given with its conserved first and last residue.

CDR3 length,V gene,J gene,CDR3 protein
16,TRBV4-1,TRBJ1-5,CASSQGVFRGGQPQHF
15,TRBV7-8,TRBJ1-1,CASSLDGGLDTEAFF
16,TRBV7-9,TRBJ1-5,CASSQLQGYSNQPQHF
14,TRBV7-9,TRBJ1-4,CASSPTGDFEKLFF
16,TRBV18,TRBJ1-2,CASSPKGGIDNYGYTF
15,TRBV7-3,TRBJ2-7,CASSLGGTGGYEQYF
16,TRBV11-2,TRBJ2-2,CASSPRTNINTGELFF
14,TRBV18,TRBJ1-1,CASSQGQGLTEAFF
14,TRBV9,TRBJ1-2,CASSVDSSGAGYTF
14,TRBV6-4,TRBJ1-5,CASSDTRVHQPQHF
14,TRBV2,TRBJ1-5,CASSERGGNQPQHF
12,TRBV7-9,TRBJ1-1,CAVRGRGSEAFF
14,TRBV15,TRBJ2-1,CATLGGTSGFEQFF
16,TRBV18,TRBJ2-1,CASSPPSGGLYNEQFF
14,TRBV6-2/TRBV6-3,TRBJ1-2,CASSYWTGGVGYTF
13,TRBV3-1/TRBV3-2,TRBJ2-5,CASSQGGAETQYF